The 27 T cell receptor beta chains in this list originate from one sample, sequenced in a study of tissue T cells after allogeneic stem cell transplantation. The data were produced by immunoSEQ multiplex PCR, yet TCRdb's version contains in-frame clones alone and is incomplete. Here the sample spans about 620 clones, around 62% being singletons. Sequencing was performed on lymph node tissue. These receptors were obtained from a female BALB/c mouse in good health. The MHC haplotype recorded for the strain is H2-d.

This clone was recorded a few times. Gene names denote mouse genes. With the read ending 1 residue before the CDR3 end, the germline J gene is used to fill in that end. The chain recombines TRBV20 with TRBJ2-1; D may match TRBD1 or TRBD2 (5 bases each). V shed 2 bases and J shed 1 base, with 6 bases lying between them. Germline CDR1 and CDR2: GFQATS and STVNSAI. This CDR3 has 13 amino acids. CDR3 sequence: CGARRDNYAEQFF. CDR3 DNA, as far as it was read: TGTGGTGCTAGGAGGGACAACTATGCTGAGCAGTTC.

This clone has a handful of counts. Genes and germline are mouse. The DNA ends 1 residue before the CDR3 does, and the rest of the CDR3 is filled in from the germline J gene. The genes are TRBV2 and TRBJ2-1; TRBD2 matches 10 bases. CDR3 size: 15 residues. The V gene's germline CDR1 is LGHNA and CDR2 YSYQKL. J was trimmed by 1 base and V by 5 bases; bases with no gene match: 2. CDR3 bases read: TGTGCCAGCAGCGCTGGGGGGGCGAACTATGCTGAGCAGTTC. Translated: CASSAGGANYAEQF. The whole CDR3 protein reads CASSAGGANYAEQFF.

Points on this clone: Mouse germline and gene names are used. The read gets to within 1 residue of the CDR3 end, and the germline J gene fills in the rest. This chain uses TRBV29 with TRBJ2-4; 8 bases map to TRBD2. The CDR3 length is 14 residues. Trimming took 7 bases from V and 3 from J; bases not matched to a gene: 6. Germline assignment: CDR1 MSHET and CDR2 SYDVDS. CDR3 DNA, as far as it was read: TGTGCTAGCACAAAAGGGGGGGGCCAAAACACCTTGTAC. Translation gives CASTKGGGQNTLY. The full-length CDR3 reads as CASTKGGGQNTLYF.

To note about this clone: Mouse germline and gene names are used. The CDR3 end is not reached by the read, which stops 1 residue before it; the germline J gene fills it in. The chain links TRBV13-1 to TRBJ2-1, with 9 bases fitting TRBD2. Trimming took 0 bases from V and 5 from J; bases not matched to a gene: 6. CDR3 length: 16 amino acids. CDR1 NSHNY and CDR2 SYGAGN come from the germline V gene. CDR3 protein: CASSDAPTGGDAEQFF. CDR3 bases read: TGTGCCAGCAGTGATGCCCCGACTGGGGGAGATGCTGAGCAGTTC.

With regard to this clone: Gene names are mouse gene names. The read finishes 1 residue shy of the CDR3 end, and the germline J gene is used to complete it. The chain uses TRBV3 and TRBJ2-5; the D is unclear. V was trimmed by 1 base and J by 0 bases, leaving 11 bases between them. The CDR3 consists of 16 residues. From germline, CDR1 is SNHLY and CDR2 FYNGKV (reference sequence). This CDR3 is CASSLVVGHNQDTQYF. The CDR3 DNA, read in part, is TGTGCCAGCAGCTTAGTGGTGGGCCATAACCAAGACACCCAGTAC.

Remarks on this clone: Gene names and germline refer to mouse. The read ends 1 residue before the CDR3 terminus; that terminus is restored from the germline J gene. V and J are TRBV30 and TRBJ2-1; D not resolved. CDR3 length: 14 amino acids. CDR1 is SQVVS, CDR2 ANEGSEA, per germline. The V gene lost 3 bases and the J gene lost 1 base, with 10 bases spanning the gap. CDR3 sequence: CSSSPRQNYAEQFF. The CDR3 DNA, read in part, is TGTAGTTCTAGCCCTCGACAAAACTATGCTGAGCAGTTC.

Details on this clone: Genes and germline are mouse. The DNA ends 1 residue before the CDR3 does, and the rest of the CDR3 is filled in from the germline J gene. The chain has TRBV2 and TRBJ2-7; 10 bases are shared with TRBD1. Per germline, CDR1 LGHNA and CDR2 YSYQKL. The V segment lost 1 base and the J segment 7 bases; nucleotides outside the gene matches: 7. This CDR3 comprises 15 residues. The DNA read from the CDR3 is TGTGCCAGCAGCCAAGGCCGGGACAGGGGAAGGGAACAGTAC. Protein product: CASSQGRDRGREQY. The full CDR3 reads CASSQGRDRGREQYF.

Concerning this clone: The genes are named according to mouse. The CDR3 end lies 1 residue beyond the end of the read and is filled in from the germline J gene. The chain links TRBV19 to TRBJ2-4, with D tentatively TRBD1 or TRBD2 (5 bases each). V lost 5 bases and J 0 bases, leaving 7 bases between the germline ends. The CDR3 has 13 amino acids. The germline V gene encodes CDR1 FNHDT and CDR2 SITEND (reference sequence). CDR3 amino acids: CASRRGSQNTLYF. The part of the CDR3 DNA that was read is TGTGCCAGCAGGCGGGGGAGTCAAAACACCTTGTAC.

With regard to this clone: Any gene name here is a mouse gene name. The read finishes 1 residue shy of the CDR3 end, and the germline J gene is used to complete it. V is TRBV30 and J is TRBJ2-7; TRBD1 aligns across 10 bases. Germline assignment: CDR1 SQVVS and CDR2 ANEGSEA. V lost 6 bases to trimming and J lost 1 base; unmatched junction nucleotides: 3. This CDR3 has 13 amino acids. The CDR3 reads CSSPGQGSYEQYF. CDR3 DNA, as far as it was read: TGTAGTTCGCCGGGACAGGGGTCCTATGAACAGTAC. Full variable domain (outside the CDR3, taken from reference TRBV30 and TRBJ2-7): SVLLYQKPNRDICQSGTSLKIQCVADSQVVSMFWYQQFQEQSLMLMATANEGSEATYESGFTKDKFPISRPNLTFSTLTVNNARPGDSSIYFCSSPGQGSYEQYFGPGTRLTVL.

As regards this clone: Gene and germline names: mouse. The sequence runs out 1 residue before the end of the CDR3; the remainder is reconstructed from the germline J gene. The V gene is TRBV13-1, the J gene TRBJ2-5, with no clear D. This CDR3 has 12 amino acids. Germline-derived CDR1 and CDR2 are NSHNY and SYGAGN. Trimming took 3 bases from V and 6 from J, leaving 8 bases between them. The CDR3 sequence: CASSGTRDTQYF. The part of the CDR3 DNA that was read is TGTGCCAGCAGTGGTACTAGGGACACCCAGTAC.

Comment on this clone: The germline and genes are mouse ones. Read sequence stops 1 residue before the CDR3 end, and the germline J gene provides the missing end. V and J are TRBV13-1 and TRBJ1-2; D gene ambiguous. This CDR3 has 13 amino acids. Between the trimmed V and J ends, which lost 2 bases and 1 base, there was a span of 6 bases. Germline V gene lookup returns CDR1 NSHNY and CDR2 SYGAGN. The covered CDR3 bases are TGTGCCAGCAGTGACACAAAAAACTCCGACTACACC. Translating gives CASSDTKNSDYT. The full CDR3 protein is CASSDTKNSDYTF.

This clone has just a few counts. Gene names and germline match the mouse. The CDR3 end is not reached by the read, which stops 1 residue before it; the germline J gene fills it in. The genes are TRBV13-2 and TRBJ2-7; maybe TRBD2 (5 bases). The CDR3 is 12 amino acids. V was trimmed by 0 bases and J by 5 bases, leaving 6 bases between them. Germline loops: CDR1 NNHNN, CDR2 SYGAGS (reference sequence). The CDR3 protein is CASGDALDEQYF. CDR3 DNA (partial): TGTGCCAGCGGTGATGCACTGGATGAACAGTAC.

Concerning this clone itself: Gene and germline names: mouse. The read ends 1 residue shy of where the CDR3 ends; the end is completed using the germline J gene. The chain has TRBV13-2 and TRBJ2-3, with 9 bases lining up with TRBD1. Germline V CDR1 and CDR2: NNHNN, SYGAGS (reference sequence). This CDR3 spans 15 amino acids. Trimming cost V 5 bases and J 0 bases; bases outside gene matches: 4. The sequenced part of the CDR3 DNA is TGTGCCAGCGGGGGGGACAGGGACAGTGCAGAAACGCTGTAT. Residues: CASGGDRDSAETLY. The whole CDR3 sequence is CASGGDRDSAETLYF.

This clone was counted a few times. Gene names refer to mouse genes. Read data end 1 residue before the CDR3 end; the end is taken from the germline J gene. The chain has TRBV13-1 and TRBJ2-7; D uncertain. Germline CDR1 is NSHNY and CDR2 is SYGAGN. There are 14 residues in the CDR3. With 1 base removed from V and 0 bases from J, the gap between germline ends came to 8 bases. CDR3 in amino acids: CASSDRRSSYEQYF. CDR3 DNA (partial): TGTGCCAGCAGTGATCGCAGGAGCTCCTATGAACAGTAC.

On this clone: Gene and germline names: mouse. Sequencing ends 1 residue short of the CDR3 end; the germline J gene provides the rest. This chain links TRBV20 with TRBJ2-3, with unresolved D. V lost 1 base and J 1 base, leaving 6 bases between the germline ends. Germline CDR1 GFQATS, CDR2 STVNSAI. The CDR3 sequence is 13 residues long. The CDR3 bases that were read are TGTGGTGCTAGGGGAAGGGGTGCAGAAACGCTGTAT. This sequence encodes CGARGRGAETLY. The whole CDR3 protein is CGARGRGAETLYF.

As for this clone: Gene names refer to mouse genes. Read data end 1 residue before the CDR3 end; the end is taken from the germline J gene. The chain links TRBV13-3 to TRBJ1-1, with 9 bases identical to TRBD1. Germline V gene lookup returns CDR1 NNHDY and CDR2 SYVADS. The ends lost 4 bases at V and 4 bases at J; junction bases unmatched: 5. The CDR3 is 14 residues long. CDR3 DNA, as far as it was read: TGTGCCAGCAGTCAAGGGACAGGGCGCACAGAAGTCTTC. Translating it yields CASSQGTGRTEVF. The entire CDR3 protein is CASSQGTGRTEVFF.

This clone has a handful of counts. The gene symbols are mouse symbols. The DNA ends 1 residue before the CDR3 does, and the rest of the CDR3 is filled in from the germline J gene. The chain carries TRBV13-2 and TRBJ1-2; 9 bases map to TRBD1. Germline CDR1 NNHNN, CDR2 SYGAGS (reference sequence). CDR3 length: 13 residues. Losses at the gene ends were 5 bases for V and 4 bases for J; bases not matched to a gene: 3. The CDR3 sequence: CASGTGGGSDYTF. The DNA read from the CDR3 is TGTGCCAGCGGAACAGGGGGCGGCTCCGACTACACC.

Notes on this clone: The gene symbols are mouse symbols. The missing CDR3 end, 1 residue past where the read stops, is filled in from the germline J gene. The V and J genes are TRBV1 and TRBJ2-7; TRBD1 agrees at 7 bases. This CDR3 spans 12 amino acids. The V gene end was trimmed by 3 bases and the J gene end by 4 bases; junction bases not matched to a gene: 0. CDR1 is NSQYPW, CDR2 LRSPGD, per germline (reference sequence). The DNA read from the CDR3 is TGCACCTGCAGTGCGGGACAGTATGAACAGTAC. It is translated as CTCSAGQYEQY. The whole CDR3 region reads CTCSAGQYEQYF.

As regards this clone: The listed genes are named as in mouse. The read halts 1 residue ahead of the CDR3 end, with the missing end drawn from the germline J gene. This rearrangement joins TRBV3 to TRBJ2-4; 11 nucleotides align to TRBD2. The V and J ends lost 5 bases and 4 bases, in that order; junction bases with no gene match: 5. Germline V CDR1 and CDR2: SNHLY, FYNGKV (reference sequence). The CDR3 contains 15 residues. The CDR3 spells CASSPRLGGENTLYF. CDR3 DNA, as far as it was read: TGTGCCAGCAGCCCAAGACTGGGGGGGGAAAACACCTTGTAC.

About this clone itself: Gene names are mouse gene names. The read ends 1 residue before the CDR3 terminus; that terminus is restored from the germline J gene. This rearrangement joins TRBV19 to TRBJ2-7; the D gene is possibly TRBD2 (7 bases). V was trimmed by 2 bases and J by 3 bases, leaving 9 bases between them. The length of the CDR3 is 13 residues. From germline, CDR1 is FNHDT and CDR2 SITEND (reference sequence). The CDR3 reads CASSIGGRYEQYF. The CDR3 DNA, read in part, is TGTGCCAGCAGTATTGGGGGGCGCTATGAACAGTAC.

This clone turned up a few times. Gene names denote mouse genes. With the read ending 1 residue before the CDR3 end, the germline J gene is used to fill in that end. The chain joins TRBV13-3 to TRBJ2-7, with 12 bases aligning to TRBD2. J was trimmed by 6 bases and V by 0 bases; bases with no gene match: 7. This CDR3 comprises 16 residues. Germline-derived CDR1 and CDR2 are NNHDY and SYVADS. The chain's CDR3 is CASSDAATGGASEQYF. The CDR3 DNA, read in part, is TGTGCCAGCAGTGATGCAGCGACTGGGGGGGCGAGTGAACAGTAC.

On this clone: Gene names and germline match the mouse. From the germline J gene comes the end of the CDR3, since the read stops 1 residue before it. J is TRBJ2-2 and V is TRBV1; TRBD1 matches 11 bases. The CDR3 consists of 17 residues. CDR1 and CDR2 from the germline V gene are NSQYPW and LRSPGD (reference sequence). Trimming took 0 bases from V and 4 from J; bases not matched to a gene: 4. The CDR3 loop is CTCSADLGTGGTGQLYF. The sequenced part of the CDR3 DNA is TGCACCTGCAGTGCAGATCTCGGGACAGGGGGCACCGGGCAGCTCTAC.

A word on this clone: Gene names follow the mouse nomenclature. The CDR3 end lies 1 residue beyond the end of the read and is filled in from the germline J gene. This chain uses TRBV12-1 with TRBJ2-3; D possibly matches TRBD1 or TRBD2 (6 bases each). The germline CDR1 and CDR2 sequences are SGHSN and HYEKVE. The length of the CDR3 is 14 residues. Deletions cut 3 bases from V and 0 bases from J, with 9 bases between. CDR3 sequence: CASSWGRSAETLYF. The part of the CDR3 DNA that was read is TGTGCCAGCTCTTGGGGGCGGAGTGCAGAAACGCTGTAT.

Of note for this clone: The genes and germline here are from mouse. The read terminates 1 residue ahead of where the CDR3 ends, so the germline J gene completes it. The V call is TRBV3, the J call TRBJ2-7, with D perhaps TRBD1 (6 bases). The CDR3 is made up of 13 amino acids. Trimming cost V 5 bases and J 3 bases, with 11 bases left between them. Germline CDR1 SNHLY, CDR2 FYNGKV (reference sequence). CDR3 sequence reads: CASSRTVIYEQYF. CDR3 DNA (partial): TGTGCCAGCAGCCGGACAGTCATCTATGAACAGTAC.

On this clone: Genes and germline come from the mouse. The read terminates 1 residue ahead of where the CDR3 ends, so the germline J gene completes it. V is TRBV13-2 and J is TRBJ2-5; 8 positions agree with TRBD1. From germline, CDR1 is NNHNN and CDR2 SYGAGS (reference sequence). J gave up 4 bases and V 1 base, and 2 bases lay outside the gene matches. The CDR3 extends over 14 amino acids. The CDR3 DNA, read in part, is TGTGCCAGCGGTGATTCAGGGGGCAAAGACACCCAGTAC. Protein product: CASGDSGGKDTQY. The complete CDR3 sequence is CASGDSGGKDTQYF.

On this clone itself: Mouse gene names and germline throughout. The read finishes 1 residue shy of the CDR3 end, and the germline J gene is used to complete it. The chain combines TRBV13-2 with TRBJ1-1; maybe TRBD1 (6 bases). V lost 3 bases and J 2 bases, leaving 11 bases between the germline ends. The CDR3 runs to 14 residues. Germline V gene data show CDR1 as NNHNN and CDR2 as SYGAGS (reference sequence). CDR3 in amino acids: CASGAPGHNTEVFF. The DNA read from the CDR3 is TGTGCCAGCGGTGCCCCGGGACATAACACAGAAGTCTTC.

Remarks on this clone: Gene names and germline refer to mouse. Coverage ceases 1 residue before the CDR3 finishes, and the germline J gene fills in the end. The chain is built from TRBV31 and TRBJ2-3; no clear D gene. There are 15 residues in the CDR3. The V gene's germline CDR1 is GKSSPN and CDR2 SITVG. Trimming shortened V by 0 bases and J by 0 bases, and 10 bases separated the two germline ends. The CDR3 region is CAWSLGPSSAETLYF. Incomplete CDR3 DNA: TGTGCCTGGAGTCTAGGCCCCTCTAGTGCAGAAACGCTGTAT.